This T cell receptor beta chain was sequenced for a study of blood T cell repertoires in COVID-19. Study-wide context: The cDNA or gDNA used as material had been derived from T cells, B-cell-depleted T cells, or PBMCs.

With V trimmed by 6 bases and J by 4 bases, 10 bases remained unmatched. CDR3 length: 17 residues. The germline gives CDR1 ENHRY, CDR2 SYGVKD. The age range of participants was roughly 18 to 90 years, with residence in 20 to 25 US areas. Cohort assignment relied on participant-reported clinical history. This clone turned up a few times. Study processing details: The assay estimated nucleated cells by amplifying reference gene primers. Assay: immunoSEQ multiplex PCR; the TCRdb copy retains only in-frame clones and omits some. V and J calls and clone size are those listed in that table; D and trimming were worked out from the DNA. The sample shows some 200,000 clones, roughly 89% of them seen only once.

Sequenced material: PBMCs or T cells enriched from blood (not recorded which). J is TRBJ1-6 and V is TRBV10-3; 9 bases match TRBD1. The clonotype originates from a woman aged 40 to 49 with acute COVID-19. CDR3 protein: CAIRGSGTGSYNSPLHF. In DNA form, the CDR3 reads TGTGCCATCAGAGGGAGTGGGACAGGGTCGTATAATTCACCCCTCCACTTT.